The subject of this entry is one T cell receptor (beta chain). Its specificity is unknown. CDR1 LGHNA and CDR2 YSLEER come from the germline V gene. Trimming took off 0 bases at V and 6 bases at J, with 11 bases between the two ends. The CDR3 loop spans 14 amino acids. Time point here: baseline pretreatment blood. Treatment in this sample: 15 Gy SBRT to primary tumor, nephrectomy 4 weeks later. The data originate from a study of radiation and T cells in renal cell carcinoma. Study findings and constraints: Top tumor clonotypes rose in blood 2 weeks post-radiation, then contracted.

Only in-frame clones appear in the TCRdb table, and some are missing; sequencing was by immunoSEQ multiplex PCR. There are approximately 110,000 clones in the sample; roughly 85% occur only once, and around 3% lies in the top ten. The rearrangement links TRBV4-3 to TRBJ1-2; D gene ambiguous. This receptor was obtained from a woman aged 55-70 years with renal cell carcinoma. The sequences come from blood, collected from a patient whose treatment included radiotherapy and nephrectomy. The CDR3 DNA sequence: TGCGCCAGCAGCCAAGAGACCCGAGGAAATGGCTACACCTTC. Protein: CASSQETRGNGYTF.